The clone carrying this TCR beta chain occurred once. What it binds is not known. The sample belongs to a study of shared clonotypes between healthy human individuals. Whole-study context: For every donor, three CD4 naive, three CD4 memory, two CD8 naive and one CD8 memory plates were used.

V lost 2 bases and J 0 bases, leaving 11 bases between the germline ends. The CDR3 loop spans 15 amino acids. Germline CDR1 is SGHRS and CDR2 is YFSETQ. Sorted-subset replicate PCRs used about 0.2 ug of genomic DNA. This amount corresponded to about 30,000 T cell genomes. Sequencing used immunoSEQ multiplex PCR; TCRdb keeps in-frame clones, though not all of them. The sample carries roughly 2.5 million clones, roughly nine tenths recorded once. Findings of the study overall: Donor scarcity curtailed the genetic and exposure-history diversity represented herein. Among non-shared clonotypes, generation probabilities were lower than among those shared by all four donors.

This chain uses TRBV5-1 with TRBJ1-2; D is uncertain. Sequencing was done on a sample of naive CD4+ T cells sorted from blood. Subset noted: CD45RA+ positively selected. This clonotype was sampled from a man aged 18 to 35 in good health. The CDR3 DNA is TGCGCCAGCAGCTTCGACCCAGCACCTAACTATGGCTACACCTTC. Residues: CASSFDPAPNYGYTF.